This TCR beta chain was identified in a study of regulatory T cells in long-lasting Graves disease. Study-wide results and limits: Fewer public clonotypes were shared by new patients (roughly 970) than by persistent patients (about 2,500).

This clonotype was seen a few times. The antigen is not known. Stated time point: persistent/refractory GD, antithyroid drugs over 5 years with positive TRAb. PBMC-extracted RNA yielded the TCR library. EDTA tubes received about 10 milliliters of collected peripheral blood. Sequencing libraries for TCR beta were prepared with iRepertoire HTBI primers and Arm-PCR of CDR3 regions. Each CDR3 protein gets one entry after TCRdb re-called the multiplex PCR reads with MiXCR. The sample contains 400,000 to 500,000 distinct CDR3 sequences, approximately 22% of which appear only once. The source material was peripheral blood mononuclear cells (PBMCs), sampled when the disease was refractory, from a patient treated with antithyroid drugs. The receptor comes from a female donor with Graves disease.

Here the CDR3 reads CASSYRDSGDYNEQFF. The CDR3, as DNA: TGCGCCAGCAGCTACCGTGATAGCGGGGACTACAATGAGCAGTTCTTC. The rearrangement uses TRBV5-1 and TRBJ2-1, with 8 bases fitting TRBD2. Trimming took 3 bases from V and 3 from J; bases not matched to a gene: 8. Germline V gives CDR1 SGHRS, CDR2 YFSETQ. This CDR3 region has 16 residues.